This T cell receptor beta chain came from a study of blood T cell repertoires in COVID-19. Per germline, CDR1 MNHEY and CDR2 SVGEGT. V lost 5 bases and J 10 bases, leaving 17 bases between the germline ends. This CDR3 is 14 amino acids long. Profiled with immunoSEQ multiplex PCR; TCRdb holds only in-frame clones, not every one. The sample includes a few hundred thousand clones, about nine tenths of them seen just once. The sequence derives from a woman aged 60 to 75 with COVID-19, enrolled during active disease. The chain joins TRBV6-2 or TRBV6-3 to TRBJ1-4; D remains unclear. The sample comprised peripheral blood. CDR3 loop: CASSVEGGWGKLFF. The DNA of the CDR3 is TGTGCCAGCAGTGTCGAGGGTGGATGGGGAAAACTGTTTTTT.